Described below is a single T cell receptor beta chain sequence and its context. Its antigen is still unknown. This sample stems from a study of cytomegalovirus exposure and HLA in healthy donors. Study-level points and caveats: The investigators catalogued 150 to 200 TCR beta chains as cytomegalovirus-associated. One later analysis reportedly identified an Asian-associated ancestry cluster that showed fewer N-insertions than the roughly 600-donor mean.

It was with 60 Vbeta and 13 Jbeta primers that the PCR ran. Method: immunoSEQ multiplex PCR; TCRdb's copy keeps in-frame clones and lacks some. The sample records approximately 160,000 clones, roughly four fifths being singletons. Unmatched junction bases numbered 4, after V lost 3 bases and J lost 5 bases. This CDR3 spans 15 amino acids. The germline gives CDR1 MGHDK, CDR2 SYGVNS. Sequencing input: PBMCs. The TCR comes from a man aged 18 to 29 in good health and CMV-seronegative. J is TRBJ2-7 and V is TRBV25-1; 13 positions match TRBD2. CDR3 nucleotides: TGTGCCAGCAGTGATCCCGGGACTAGCGGGAACGAGCAGTACTTC. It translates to CASSDPGTSGNEQYF.